This T cell receptor beta chain derives from a study of T cells after yellow fever vaccination (dated 2019 in TCRdb). Background for the entire study: The SMART-Seq v4 Ultra Low Input RNA kit was used to prepare libraries from fractions with low cell numbers. Bulk TCR alpha and beta repertoires were sequenced longitudinally to track T-cell clones before and after primary and booster YFV17D yellow fever vaccination. Two healthy male donors, one aged 18 to 29 and one aged 30 to 40 years, made up the cohort. Blood was collected at multiple timepoints before and after primary and secondary immunization, and bulk PBMC replicates and cell subsets were isolated.

Comment on this clonotype: No cognate antigen has been identified for it. Base quality data are lacking; no much larger clone is found one base away.

Synthesis of TCR cDNA relied on 5'RACE template switching, a step that introduced a universal primer site along with unique molecular identifiers. cDNA synthesis was primed from both the TCR alpha and TCR beta constant segments. Library amplification used two PCR steps, and the second PCR step added sample barcodes and sequencing adapters. Libraries were sequenced on Illumina HiSeq 2500 (2x100 bp) or NovaSeq (2x150 bp). Per the original workflow: MIGEC handled demultiplexing of reads and collapsing into UMI consensus sequences, while MiXCR performed V(D)J alignment. Using edgeR on replicate PBMC samples, clonotypes were called vaccine-responding if FDR was below 0.01 and the log2 fold change was above 5 up to day 15. Bulk clonotypes were assigned CD4 or CD8 identity according to which sequenced CD4 or CD8 repertoire held them at higher abundance. TCRdb redid the processing of the public reads, applying fastp at Q25 and MiXCR, and retained in-frame beta chains. Each CDR3 protein appears once, grouped with its most common genes and DNA. The V and J calls shown here were made by TCRdb, not taken from the authors' results. This sample comprises under 700,000 distinct CDR3 sequences, about a sixth of them detected only once. 15% to 20% of the sample comes from the top ten.

Sample treatment or condition, as interpreted from the label and publication: live attenuated yellow fever vaccine strain. At each blood-draw timepoint, two biological replicates of bulk PBMCs were collected. A standard Ficoll-Paque protocol was used to isolate PBMCs from peripheral blood. TriZol was used to extract RNA from bulk PBMCs, CD4 and CD8 fractions, and dextramer-positive and dextramer-negative fractions. V is trimmed back by 0 bases and J by 8 bases, and the junction contains 11 bases that no gene match accounts for. The cysteine opens and the phenylalanine closes a CDR3 of 16 amino acids. The kept DNA is CDR3 alone, 48 bases in frame from the first base. The germline V gene specifies SGHRS as CDR1 and YFSETQ as CDR2. Study-level results and caveats: FACS-sorted repertoires could contain abundant contaminating clonotypes from the bulk population, so computational filtering was required. Because only two donors were included in the study, the extent to which the findings can be generalized is limited. The secondary T-cell response was found to be weaker but faster than the primary response, with a peak reached on day 5 rather than on day 15. Most clones expanded after primary vaccination (almost 97% of CD4 and around 89% of CD8) were re-detected after the booster, suggesting that broad memory maintenance occurred. A small fraction of clonotypes appeared in both the CD4 and CD8 compartments, likely as a result of convergent recombination.

The receptor was isolated from a man between 18 and 35 years old who received the YFV17D yellow fever vaccine. The sequences come from PBMCs, collected roughly 5 days after the first yellow fever vaccination. This chain joins TRBV5-1 to TRBJ2-4; 7 nucleotides in the junction match TRBD1. The DNA sequence is as follows: TGCGCCAGCAGCTTGGGCAGGGGGACATCCCAGGACATTCAGTACTTC. Its translation is CASSLGRGTSQDIQYF.